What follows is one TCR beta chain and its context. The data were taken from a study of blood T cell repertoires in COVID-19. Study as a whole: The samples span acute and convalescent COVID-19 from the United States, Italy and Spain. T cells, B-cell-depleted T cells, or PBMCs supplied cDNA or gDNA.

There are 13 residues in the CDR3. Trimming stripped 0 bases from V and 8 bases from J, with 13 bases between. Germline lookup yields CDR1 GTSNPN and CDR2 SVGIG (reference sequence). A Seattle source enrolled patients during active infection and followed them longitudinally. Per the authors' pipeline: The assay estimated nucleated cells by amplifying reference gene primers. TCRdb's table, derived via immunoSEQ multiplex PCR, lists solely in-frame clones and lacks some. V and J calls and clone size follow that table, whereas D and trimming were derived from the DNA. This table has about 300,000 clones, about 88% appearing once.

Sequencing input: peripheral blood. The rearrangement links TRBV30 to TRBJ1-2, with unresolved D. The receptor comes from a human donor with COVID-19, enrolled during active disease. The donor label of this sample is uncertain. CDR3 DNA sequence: TGTGCCTGGAGTGTTTGGGGAGGTGAGGGCTACACCTTC. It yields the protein CAWSVWGGEGYTF.